These 25 T cell receptor beta chains were all obtained from the same sample, sequenced in a study of T cell clusters in autoimmune cytopenias. One tube held mixed TRB-A and TRB-B primer pools for touch-down PCR. From its re-call of the multiplex PCR reads, TCRdb lists each CDR3 protein once, without DNA. Here the sample table reports a few thousand distinct CDR3 sequences. Some 40,000 genome equivalents of blood DNA were amplified for TRB. The sequencing input was peripheral blood. The receptors stem from a human donor with an autoimmune cytopenia or autoimmune hepatitis (not recorded which).

This clonotype ranks as medium-sized in terms of frequency. This rearrangement joins TRBV30 to TRBJ2-1; TCRdb names TRBD2, which stays unverified in the absence of DNA. This CDR3 has 14 amino acids. Germline V CDR1 and CDR2: GTSNPN, SVGIG (reference sequence). CDR3 sequence: CAWSVSGTNNEQFF. Supplemented by reference TRBV30 and TRBJ2-1, the full variable domain reads SQTIHQWPATLVQPVGSPLSLECTVEGTSNPNLYWYRQAAGRGLQLLFYSVGIGQISSEVPQNLSASRPQDRQFILSSKKLLLSDSGFYLCAWSVSGTNNEQFFGPGTRLTVL.

The chain is built from TRBV5-4 and TRBJ1-1; TCRdb's D call, TRBD1, is unchecked because there is no DNA. Germline V CDR1 and CDR2: SGHNT, YYREEE (reference sequence). The CDR3 covers 16 residues. CDR3 loop: CASSLSGTVGGSEAFF.

This clonotype is medium-sized by frequency. This chain links TRBV7-2 with TRBJ1-1; the D call of TRBD1 rests on TCRdb alone, since no DNA is present to check it. Germline V gives CDR1 SGHTA, CDR2 FQGNSA. The CDR3 spans 14 residues. The chain's CDR3 is CASSLQRENTEAFF.

The chain has TRBV7-2 and TRBJ2-1; as DNA is missing, the TRBD2 call by TCRdb cannot be tested. Per germline, CDR1 SGHTA and CDR2 FQGNSA. The CDR3 totals 16 residues. This CDR3 reads CASSQDWGGGVYEQFF.

Its frequency marks this clonotype as medium-sized (0.01 to 0.1%). The rearrangement joins TRBV7-3 to TRBJ2-3; TCRdb lists TRBD1, though no DNA is available to test this call. CDR1 and CDR2 (germline): SGHTA, FQGTGA. The CDR3 extends over 18 amino acids. The CDR3 region is CASSLPGQIKGSTDTQYF. Together with reference TRBV7-3 and TRBJ2-3, the CDR3 gives the full variable domain: GAGVSQTPSNKVTEKGKYVELRCDPISGHTALYWYRQSLGQGPEFLIYFQGTGAADDSGLPNDRFFAVRPEGSVSTLKIQRTERGDSAVYLCASSLPGQIKGSTDTQYFGPGTRLTVL.

This clonotype is deemed medium-sized by its frequency. The chain combines TRBV7-2 with TRBJ2-1; with no DNA, the TCRdb D assignment of TRBD1 cannot be verified. This CDR3 comprises 15 residues. CDR1 and CDR2 from the germline V gene are SGHTA and FQGNSA. CDR3 residues: CASSLGAGGYNEQFF.

This clonotype is called medium-sized based on its frequency. The chain links TRBV19 to TRBJ2-6; TCRdb calls TRBD1, which cannot be checked without DNA. This CDR3 has 18 residues. Germline assignment: CDR1 LNHDA and CDR2 SQIVND (reference sequence). The CDR3 here is CASSIHRDRALVANVLTF.

This clonotype ranks as medium-sized (0.01 to 0.1%) in terms of frequency. V usage is TRBV7-9 and J usage is TRBJ2-7; the TCRdb call, TRBD2, lacks DNA for checking. CDR1 SEHNR and CDR2 FQNEAQ come from the germline V gene (reference sequence). The CDR3 totals 15 residues. CDR3 amino acids: CASSFTGRVDYEQYF.

The V and J genes are TRBV20-1 and TRBJ2-2. This CDR3 contains 16 residues. Looked up from germline, CDR1 is DFQATT and CDR2 is SNEGSKA (reference sequence). The CDR3 loop reads CSARDPGPTNTGELFF.

This clonotype ranks as medium-sized (0.01 to 0.1%) in terms of frequency. The chain uses TRBV6-5 and TRBJ1-4. From germline, CDR1 is MNHEY and CDR2 SVGAGI. The CDR3 is made up of 12 amino acids. The CDR3 is CASSLSGEKLFF.

J is TRBJ1-2 and V is TRBV20-1; TCRdb returns TRBD1, unconfirmable since there is no DNA. CDR3 length: 16 residues. Germline V gene data show CDR1 as DFQATT and CDR2 as SNEGSKA (reference sequence). The CDR3 here is CSARDPGGRANYGYTF.

The J gene is TRBJ1-5, the V gene TRBV5-1; lacking DNA, the TRBD1 call made by TCRdb goes unchecked. Germline V gene sequence: CDR1 SGHRS, CDR2 YFSETQ. The CDR3 extends over 14 amino acids. The CDR3: CASSLLGVNQPQHF. Full variable domain (missing parts from reference TRBV5-1 and TRBJ1-5): KAGVTQTPRYLIKTRGQQVTLSCSPISGHRSVSWYQQTPGQGLQFLFEYFSETQRNKGNFPGRFSGRQFSNSRSEMNVSTLELGDSALYLCASSLLGVNQPQHFGDGTRLSIL.

V and J are TRBV6-1 and TRBJ1-4. Germline V CDR1 and CDR2: MNHNS, SASEGT. CDR3 length equals 12 residues. The CDR3 protein is CASNVGNEKLFF.

The chain links TRBV7-9 to TRBJ2-7; TCRdb's D call of TRBD1 is untestable without DNA. The CDR3 runs 17 residues. Germline V gene data show CDR1 as SEHNR and CDR2 as FQNEAQ (reference sequence). CDR3 region: CASSPPWGAGSSYEQYF.

This clonotype is labeled medium-sized based on frequency. The chain is built from TRBV20-1 and TRBJ2-2; TCRdb gives TRBD2 as the D gene, but with no DNA this cannot be confirmed. The germline CDR1 and CDR2 sequences are DFQATT and SNEGSKA (reference sequence). CDR3 length: 15 residues. The CDR3 sequence: CSAPTSGGAGGELFF.

The CDR3 reads CSAPPQSGGGTYEQYF. The rearrangement joins TRBV20-1 to TRBJ2-7; TCRdb's D call of TRBD2 is untestable without DNA. The CDR3 contains 16 residues. Germline loops: CDR1 DFQATT, CDR2 SNEGSKA (reference sequence).

Here the CDR3 reads CASSDRTSGGTQQFF. V is TRBV9 and J is TRBJ2-1; TCRdb outputs TRBD2, but without DNA this stays unchecked. Looked up from germline, CDR1 is SGDLS and CDR2 is YYNGEE. The CDR3 runs 15 residues.

This clonotype registers medium-sized by frequency. The chain employs TRBV6-5 and TRBJ1-1. Looked up from germline, CDR1 is MNHEY and CDR2 is SVGAGI. This CDR3 is built from 13 residues. The CDR3 spells CASSLKGWTEAFF.

V is TRBV18 and J is TRBJ2-3; TCRdb selects TRBD2, and the lack of DNA leaves this call unchecked. CDR1 is KGHSH and CDR2 is LQKENI in the germline V gene. This CDR3 region has 15 residues. The CDR3 loop reads CASSLEEGHTDTQYF.

This CDR3 is CASSGGEPGTEAFF. The gene calls are TRBV5-1 and TRBJ1-1; TCRdb gives TRBD1 as the D gene, but with no DNA this cannot be confirmed. CDR3 length: 14 amino acids. From germline, CDR1 is SGHRS and CDR2 YFSETQ.

This clonotype ranks as medium-sized in terms of frequency. V gene TRBV27 combines with J gene TRBJ2-7; TCRdb outputs TRBD1, but without DNA this stays unchecked. From germline, CDR1 is MNHEY and CDR2 SMNVEV (reference sequence). The CDR3 totals 14 residues. The CDR3: CASLSGTAPYEQYF.

In terms of frequency, this clonotype is medium-sized. This chain connects TRBV29-1 to TRBJ1-4; TCRdb calls TRBD1, which cannot be checked without DNA. The CDR3 has 12 amino acids. Germline CDR1 and CDR2: SQVTM and ANQGSEA. Here the CDR3 reads CSVEGPDEKLFF.

According to its frequency, this clonotype is medium-sized. The V and J genes are TRBV12-3 or TRBV12-4 and TRBJ2-1. The CDR3 spans 13 residues. CDR3 residues: CASTWGAYNEQFF.

V gene TRBV6-4 combines with J gene TRBJ1-2; checking the TCRdb D call of TRBD1 is not possible without DNA. Per the germline V gene, CDR1 is MRHNA and CDR2 is SNTAGT. CDR3 size: 13 residues. The CDR3 loop reads CASSETGVYGYTF.

This clonotype ranks as medium-sized in terms of frequency. This chain uses TRBV11-1 with TRBJ2-2. The CDR3 has 13 residues. The V gene's germline CDR1 is SGHAT and CDR2 FQDESV (reference sequence). The CDR3 protein is CASKLTGTGELFF.